This T cell receptor beta chain stems from a study of blood T cell repertoires in COVID-19. Whole-study context: The United States, Italy and Spain provided the acute and convalescent COVID-19 samples. Nucleic acid was either cDNA or gDNA, and it came from T cells, B-cell-depleted T cells, or PBMCs.

The germline V gene has CDR1 LNHDA and CDR2 SQIVND (reference sequence). The CDR3 runs to 12 residues. V was pared by 9 bases and J by 3 bases, with 9 bases between. There are a few counts of this clone. Measured with immunoSEQ multiplex PCR; TCRdb has only the in-frame clones, and not every one. The profile shows 40,000 to 50,000 clones, about nine tenths of them singletons. The clonotype was recovered from a human donor in a cohort sampled during active COVID-19. The specimen was peripheral blood. This chain joins TRBV19 and TRBJ1-5; tentative D call: TRBD1 (6 bases). CDR3 DNA: TGTGCCAGGACAGGTAACAATCAGCCCCAGCATTTT. The encoded protein is CARTGNNQPQHF.